This note documents a single T cell receptor (beta chain) sequence. The assay was immunoSEQ multiplex PCR, and TCRdb's table has in-frame clones only and misses some. Of 75,000 to 80,000 clones detected, roughly 95% appear once; the ten largest clones hold about 0.8%. This sample was taken from a study of T cell changes during pregnancy in multiple sclerosis. Germline-derived CDR1 and CDR2 are MGHRA and YSYEKL. This CDR3 is 15 amino acids long. Trimming pared 5 bases from V and 2 bases from J, leaving 15 bases between. The receptor was derived from a female donor in good health, enrolled as a control in a pregnancy study. The V and J genes are TRBV4-1 and TRBJ1-1; D unclear. This material consisted of peripheral blood, taken in the second trimester of pregnancy. For the CDR3, the DNA is TGCGCCAGCAGCTTAAAGTATCAGGCAAACACTGAAGCTTTCTTT. It yields the protein CASSLKYQANTEAFF.